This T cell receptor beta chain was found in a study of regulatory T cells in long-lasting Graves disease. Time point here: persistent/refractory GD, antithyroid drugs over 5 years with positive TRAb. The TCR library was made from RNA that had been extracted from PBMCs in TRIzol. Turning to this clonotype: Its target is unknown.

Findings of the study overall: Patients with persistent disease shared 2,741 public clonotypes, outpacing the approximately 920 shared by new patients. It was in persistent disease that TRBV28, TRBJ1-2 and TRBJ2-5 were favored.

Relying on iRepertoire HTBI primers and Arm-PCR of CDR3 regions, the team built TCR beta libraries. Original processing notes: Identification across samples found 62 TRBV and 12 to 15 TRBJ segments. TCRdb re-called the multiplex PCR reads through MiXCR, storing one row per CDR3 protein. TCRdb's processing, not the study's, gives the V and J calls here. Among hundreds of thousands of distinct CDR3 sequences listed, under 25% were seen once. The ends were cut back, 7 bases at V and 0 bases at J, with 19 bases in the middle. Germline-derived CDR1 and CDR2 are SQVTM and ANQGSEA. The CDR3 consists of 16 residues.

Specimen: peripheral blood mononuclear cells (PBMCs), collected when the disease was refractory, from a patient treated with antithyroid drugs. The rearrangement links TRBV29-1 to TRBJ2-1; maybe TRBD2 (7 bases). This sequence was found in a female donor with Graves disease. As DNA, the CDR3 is TGCAGCGGAGGGGGGGATTCACTTATCTCCTACAATGAGCAGTTCTTC. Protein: CSGGGDSLISYNEQFF.